The sequence of this T cell receptor beta chain was determined in a study of blood T cell repertoires in COVID-19. Study processing details: From reference gene primer amplification, estimates of nucleated cell counts were derived. Clones were read by immunoSEQ multiplex PCR, and TCRdb kept only the in-frame ones, dropping some. The V and J calls and clone size are taken from that table; D and trimming were inferred from the DNA. This table holds about 160,000 clones, over 70% found once. The study drew participants aged about 18 to 89 years from about two dozen US areas. The CDR3 spans 17 residues. Trimming took 0 bases from V and 1 from J, leaving 12 bases between them. CDR1 and CDR2 (germline): LNHNV, YYDKDF (reference sequence).

Sequenced input: PBMCs or T cells enriched from blood (not recorded which). This sequence was found in a woman aged 40 to 50 with acute COVID-19. The V call is TRBV15, the J call TRBJ2-2; D might be TRBD2 (6 bases). The CDR3 spells CATSRDSAGLNTGELFF. In DNA, the CDR3 is TGTGCCACCAGCAGAGATTCGGCGGGACTGAACACCGGGGAGCTGTTTTTT.